Below are 5 T cell receptor beta chains sequenced from a single sample in a study of CD4+ T cells in melanoma. Some clones are missing from TCRdb's copy, which holds only in-frame ones; the method was immunoSEQ multiplex PCR. The data show roughly 10,000 clones, about 66% seen once. Input material: cells from a culture (not recorded whether cultured in vitro). The source of these receptors is a human donor with melanoma.

The V and J genes are TRBV7-8 and TRBJ2-5, with D possibly TRBD2 on 7 matching bases. The V end was cut by 2 bases, the J end by 5 bases, with 21 bases between. Germline values: CDR1 SGHVS, CDR2 FQNEAQ. CDR3 length: 17 residues. This chain's CDR3 is CASSLREGYRGAETQYF. CDR3 nucleotides: TGTGCCAGCAGCTTAAGGGAGGGCTATCGGGGGGCGGAGACCCAGTACTTC.

V usage is TRBV6-6 and J usage is TRBJ2-7, with D maybe TRBD2 (5 bases). The CDR3 is 12 residues long. V lost 6 bases, J lost 2 bases, and 8 bases lay in between. From germline, CDR1 is MNHNY and CDR2 SVGAGI (reference sequence). In DNA form, the CDR3 reads TGTGCCAGCAGCGGGGTACCCTACGAGCAGTACTTC. Residues: CASSGVPYEQYF.

The chain couples TRBV2 to TRBJ1-5, with 8 nucleotides matching TRBD1. The V gene's germline CDR1 is SNHLY and CDR2 FYNNEI. The CDR3 runs 14 residues. J gave up 7 bases and V 5 bases, and 7 bases lay outside the gene matches. CDR3: CASSLTGAEQPQHF. CDR3 DNA: TGTGCCAGCAGTTTGACAGGGGCTGAACAGCCCCAGCATTTT.

This clone is classed as medium-sized. The genes are TRBV7-9 and TRBJ1-2, with TRBD1 as a possible D gene (5 bases). The CDR3 runs to 14 residues. Germline V gene lookup returns CDR1 SEHNR and CDR2 FQNEAQ (reference sequence). V was shortened by 1 base and J by 2 bases, with 8 bases between the two germline ends. Here the CDR3 reads CASSLETGNYGYTF. The CDR3, as DNA: TGTGCCAGCAGCTTAGAAACAGGCAACTATGGCTACACCTTC.

The V and J genes are TRBV10-3 and TRBJ2-7; 7 nucleotides agree with TRBD1. The CDR3 spans 14 residues. Germline loops: CDR1 ENHRY, CDR2 SYGVKD. The trim removed 6 bases at V and 3 bases at J, leaving 8 bases unmatched. The CDR3 region is CAISRQGTYYEQYF. The CDR3 nucleotides are TGTGCCATCAGCAGACAGGGAACCTACTACGAGCAGTACTTC.